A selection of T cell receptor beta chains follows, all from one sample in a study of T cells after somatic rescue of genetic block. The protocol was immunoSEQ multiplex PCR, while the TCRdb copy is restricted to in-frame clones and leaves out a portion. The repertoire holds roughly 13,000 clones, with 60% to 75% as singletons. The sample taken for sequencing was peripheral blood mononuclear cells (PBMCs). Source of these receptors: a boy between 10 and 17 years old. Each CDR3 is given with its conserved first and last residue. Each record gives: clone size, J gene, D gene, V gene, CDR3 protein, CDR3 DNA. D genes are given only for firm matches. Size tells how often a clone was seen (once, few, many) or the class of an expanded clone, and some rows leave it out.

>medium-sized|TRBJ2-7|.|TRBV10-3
CAISDHQGGEQYF
TGTGCCATCAGTGACCACCAGGGTGGGGAGCAGTACTTC
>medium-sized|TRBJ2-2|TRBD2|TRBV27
CASSLSRLAGSGELFF
TGTGCCAGCAGTTTATCGCGACTAGCGGGTAGCGGGGAGCTGTTTTTT
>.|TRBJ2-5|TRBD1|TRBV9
CASSPRGFQETQYF
TGTGCCAGCAGTCCCAGGGGGTTCCAAGAGACCCAGTACTTC
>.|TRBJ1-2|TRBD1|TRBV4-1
CASSTRDRGLQRGYTF
TGCGCCAGCAGCACCCGGGACAGGGGGCTTCAGAGGGGCTACACCTTC
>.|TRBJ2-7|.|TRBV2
CASSGAGLYEQYF
TGTGCCAGCAGTGGGGCGGGGCTTTACGAGCAGTACTTC
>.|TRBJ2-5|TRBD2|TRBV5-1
CASSSTSGVQETQYF
TGCGCCAGCAGCTCGACTAGCGGGGTTCAAGAGACCCAGTACTTC
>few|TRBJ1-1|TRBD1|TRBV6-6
CASSHDRGDTEAFF
TGTGCCAGCAGTCACGACAGGGGTGACACTGAAGCTTTCTTT
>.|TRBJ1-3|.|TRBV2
CASRTSSGNTIYF
TGTGCCAGCAGGACGAGCTCTGGAAACACCATATATTTT
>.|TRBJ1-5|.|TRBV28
CASSLKGRGNQPQHF
TGTGCCAGCAGTTTAAAGGGGAGAGGCAATCAGCCCCAGCATTTT
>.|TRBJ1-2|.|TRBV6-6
CASSYASGGSGYTF
TGTGCCAGCAGTTACGCATCCGGGGGGAGTGGCTACACCTTC
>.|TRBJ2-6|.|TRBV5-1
CASSLGGTGANVLTF
TGCGCCAGCAGCTTGGGGGGTACTGGGGCCAACGTCCTGACTTTC
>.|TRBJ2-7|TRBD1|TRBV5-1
CASSLQGQGAYEQYF
TGCGCCAGCAGCTTGCAGGGACAGGGGGCCTACGAGCAGTACTTC
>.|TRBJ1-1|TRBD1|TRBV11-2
CASSSRGPAFF
TGTGCCAGCAGCTCGAGGGGGCCCGCTTTCTTT
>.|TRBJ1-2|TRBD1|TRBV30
CVASDRGTYGYTF
TGTGTTGCGTCCGACAGGGGTACCTATGGCTACACCTTC
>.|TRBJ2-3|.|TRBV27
CASSLRGGWTDTQYF
TGTGCCAGCAGTTTAAGGGGGGGCTGGACAGATACGCAGTATTTT
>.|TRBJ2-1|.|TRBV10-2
CASRRAPQNEQFF
TGCGCCAGCCGTCGGGCCCCTCAGAATGAGCAGTTCTTC
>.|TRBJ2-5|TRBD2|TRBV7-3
CASRISGGEETQYF
TGTGCCAGCAGGATCTCGGGGGGGGAAGAGACCCAGTACTTC
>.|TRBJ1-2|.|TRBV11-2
CASSLVDRIYGYTF
TGTGCCAGCAGCTTAGTCGACAGAATCTATGGCTACACCTTC
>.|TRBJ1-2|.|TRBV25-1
CASSEGRREGLYF
TGTGCCAGCAGTGAAGGCCGCAGGGAGGGCCTCTACTTC
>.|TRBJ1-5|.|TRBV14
CASSQDLGQPQHF
TGTGCCAGCAGCCAAGACCTTGGCCAGCCCCAGCATTTT
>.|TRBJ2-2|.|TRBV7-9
CASSLTWGNTGELFF
TGTGCCAGCAGCTTAACGTGGGGAAACACCGGGGAGCTGTTTTTT
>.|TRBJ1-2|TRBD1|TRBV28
CASGHRGENYGYTF
TGTGCCAGTGGGCACAGGGGTGAAAACTATGGCTACACCTTC
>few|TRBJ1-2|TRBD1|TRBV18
CASSPGQGKGYTF
TGTGCCAGCTCACCGGGACAGGGAAAAGGCTACACCTTC